A single sample gave rise to the 17 T cell receptor beta chains below, sequenced in a study of monozygotic twins with inflammatory bowel disease. Reprocessing the 5' RACE reads, TCRdb reports a single entry for every CDR3 protein and omits DNA. This repertoire comprises roughly 200,000 distinct CDR3 sequences; its ten largest clones make up 7.5% to 9.5%. Sequenced material: blood. The receptors stem from a human donor with ulcerative colitis or Crohn's disease, or a healthy co-twin of an affected twin (not recorded which).

The CDR3 loop is CASSQEALAGGQTGELFF. The J gene is TRBJ2-2, the V gene TRBV4-2; TCRdb selects TRBD2, and the lack of DNA leaves this call unchecked. Germline CDR1 is LGHNA and CDR2 is YNFKEQ. This CDR3 spans 18 amino acids.

This chain links TRBV18 with TRBJ1-5. The germline V gene encodes CDR1 KGHSH and CDR2 LQKENI. CDR3 length equals 13 residues. CDR3 region: CASSDGSNQPQHF.

The rearrangement links TRBV7-2 to TRBJ2-7; TCRdb selects TRBD1, and the lack of DNA leaves this call unchecked. Germline loops: CDR1 SGHTA, CDR2 FQGNSA. The CDR3 loop spans 15 amino acids. The CDR3 loop is CASSLVAAGGLEQYF.

J is TRBJ1-6 and V is TRBV20-1; TCRdb indicates TRBD1, and absent DNA this call remains unverified. The V gene's germline CDR1 is DFQATT and CDR2 SNEGSKA (reference sequence). The CDR3 is 16 amino acids. This CDR3 reads CSAFHLGSPGGSPLHF.

The genes are TRBV24-1 and TRBJ2-3; without DNA, the TCRdb call of TRBD1 cannot be checked. Germline CDR1 KGHDR, CDR2 SFDVKD. The CDR3 is 17 amino acids. The CDR3 sequence is CATSGKTGAFFTDTQYF.

This chain links TRBV20-1 with TRBJ2-1. Germline V lookup: CDR1 DFQATT, CDR2 SNEGSKA (reference sequence). The CDR3 extends over 15 amino acids. CDR3 region: CSAPETVMPYNEQFF.

The chain couples TRBV5-5 to TRBJ1-2; there is no DNA to check the TCRdb D call of TRBD1. The CDR3 totals 15 residues. The germline CDR1 and CDR2 sequences are SGHKS and YYEKEE (reference sequence). CDR3 residues: CASSPGTSGSYGYTF.

The chain links TRBV7-7 to TRBJ2-1; TCRdb indicates TRBD2, and absent DNA this call remains unverified. This CDR3 spans 15 amino acids. The germline V gene has CDR1 SSHAT and CDR2 FNYEAQ (reference sequence). CDR3 amino acids: CASSLVEGGQGEQFF. Using reference TRBV7-7 and TRBJ2-1 for the parts outside the CDR3, the full variable domain is GAGVSQSPRYKVTKRGQDVTLRCDPISSHATLYWYQQALGQGPEFLTYFNYEAQPDKSGLPSDRFSAERPEGSISTLTIQRTEQRDSAMYRCASSLVEGGQGEQFFGPGTRLTVL.

The chain carries TRBV18 and TRBJ1-1; without DNA, the TCRdb call of TRBD1 cannot be checked. The CDR3 consists of 14 residues. CDR1 and CDR2 (germline): KGHSH, LQKENI. The CDR3 loop reads CASSRGAMNTEAFF.

The CDR3 is CASSYSDSNYGYTF. This rearrangement joins TRBV6-5 to TRBJ1-2. From germline, CDR1 is MNHEY and CDR2 SVGAGI. The CDR3 is 14 amino acids.

The rearrangement links TRBV29-1 to TRBJ2-1; absent DNA, TCRdb's TRBD1 call cannot be checked. Germline V lookup: CDR1 SQVTM, CDR2 ANQGSEA. CDR3 length: 13 residues. The chain's CDR3 is CSGWDRGVDEQFF.

The chain carries TRBV20-1 and TRBJ1-1. Germline values: CDR1 DFQATT, CDR2 SNEGSKA (reference sequence). The CDR3 is 12 residues long. The chain's CDR3 is CSARAMNTEAFF.

This sequence joins TRBV7-2 and TRBJ1-1; with no DNA, the TCRdb D assignment of TRBD1 cannot be verified. The length of the CDR3 is 16 residues. Germline V gene sequence: CDR1 SGHTA, CDR2 FQGNSA. The CDR3 sequence is CASSSRTGLMNTEAFF.

The CDR3 spells CASIRPAEGYTEAFF. The chain uses TRBV19 and TRBJ1-1. The V gene's germline CDR1 is LNHDA and CDR2 SQIVND (reference sequence). The CDR3 spans 15 residues. The full variable domain, rest sourced from reference TRBV19 and TRBJ1-1, is DGGITQSPKYLFRKEGQNVTLSCEQNLNHDAMYWYRQDPGQGLRLIYYSQIVNDFQKGDIAEGYSVSREKKESFPLTVTSAQKNPTAFYLCASIRPAEGYTEAFFGQGTRLTVV.

The V and J genes are TRBV5-1 and TRBJ2-1; absent DNA, TCRdb's TRBD2 call cannot be checked. Germline V CDR1 and CDR2: SGHRS, YFSETQ. The CDR3 is 16 amino acids. CDR3 region: CASSGKISGLSDEQIF.

J is TRBJ2-5 and V is TRBV21-1; the TCRdb D gene call, TRBD2, has no DNA to confirm it. TRBV21-1 is classified as a pseudogene. The CDR3 is made up of 16 amino acids. The CDR3 here is CASSKLLAGGRETQYF.

V and J are TRBV4-1 and TRBJ2-2; the TCRdb D gene call, TRBD1, has no DNA to confirm it. This CDR3 region has 16 residues. From germline, CDR1 is MGHRA and CDR2 YSYEKL. The CDR3 loop is CASRFTGAINTGELFF.